This T cell receptor beta chain was sequenced in a study of blood T cell repertoires in COVID-19. Study context: Spain, Italy and the United States supplied samples that represented acute and convalescent COVID-19. The cDNA or gDNA used as material had been derived from T cells, B-cell-depleted T cells, or PBMCs.

Authors' analysis steps: By means of reference gene primer amplification, nucleated cell counts were estimated. The assay was immunoSEQ multiplex PCR, and TCRdb's table has in-frame clones only and misses some. That table supplies the V and J calls and clone size; D and trimming were determined from the DNA. The data hold about 98,000 clones, with 84% observed a single time. The CDR3 is made up of 18 amino acids. V shed 4 bases and J shed 2 bases, with 24 bases lying between them. Germline CDR1 and CDR2: GTSNPN and SVGIG (reference sequence). The sample taken for sequencing was peripheral blood. The chain uses TRBV30 and TRBJ2-4; a weak D match, TRBD2 (6 bases). The source is a man in his forties or fifties with active or convalescent COVID-19. In nucleotides, the CDR3 is TGTGCCTGGACCTCCGGACTAAGCTTTCCACAGTCCAAAAACATTCAGTACTTC. Residues: CAWTSGLSFPQSKNIQYF.